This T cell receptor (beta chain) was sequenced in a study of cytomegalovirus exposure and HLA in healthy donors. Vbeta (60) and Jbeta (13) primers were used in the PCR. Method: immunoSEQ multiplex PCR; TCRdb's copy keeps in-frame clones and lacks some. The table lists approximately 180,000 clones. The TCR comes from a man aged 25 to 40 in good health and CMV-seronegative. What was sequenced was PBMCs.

In DNA, the CDR3 is TGTGCCAGCAGGGCACCACAGGGGACTAATGAAAAACTGTTTTTT. Translation: CASRAPQGTNEKLFF. This chain uses TRBV28 with TRBJ1-4; the match to TRBD1 covers 7 bases. From germline, CDR1 is MDHEN and CDR2 SYDVKM. V lost 6 bases and J lost 2; bases outside the gene matches: 6. CDR3 length equals 15 residues.